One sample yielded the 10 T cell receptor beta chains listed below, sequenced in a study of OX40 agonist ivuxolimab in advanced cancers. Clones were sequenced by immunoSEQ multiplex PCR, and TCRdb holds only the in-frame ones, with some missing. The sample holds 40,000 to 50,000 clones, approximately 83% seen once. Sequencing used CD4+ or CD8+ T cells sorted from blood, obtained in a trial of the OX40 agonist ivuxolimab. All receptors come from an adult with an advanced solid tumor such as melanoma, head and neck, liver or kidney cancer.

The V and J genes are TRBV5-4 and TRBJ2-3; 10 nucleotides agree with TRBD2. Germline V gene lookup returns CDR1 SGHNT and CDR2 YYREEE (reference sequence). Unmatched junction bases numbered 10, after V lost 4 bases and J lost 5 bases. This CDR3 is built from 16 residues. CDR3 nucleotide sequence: TGTGCCAGCAGCCGAGAGCGGGGGGGCCGTGGAGATACGCAGTATTTT. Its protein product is CASSRERGGRGDTQYF.

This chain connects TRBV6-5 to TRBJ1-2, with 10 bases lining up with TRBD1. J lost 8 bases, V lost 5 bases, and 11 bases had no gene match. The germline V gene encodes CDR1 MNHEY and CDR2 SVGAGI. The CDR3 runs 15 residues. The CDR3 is CASSTGQGLSHGYTF. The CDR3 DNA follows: TGTGCCAGCAGTACGGGACAGGGGTTATCGCACGGCTACACCTTC.

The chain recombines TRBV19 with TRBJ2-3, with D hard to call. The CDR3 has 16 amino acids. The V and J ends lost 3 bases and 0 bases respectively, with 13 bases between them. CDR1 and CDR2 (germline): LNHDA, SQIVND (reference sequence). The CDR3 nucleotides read TGTGCCAGTAGTATTGCGTCAGGCGGTAGCACAGATACGCAGTATTTT. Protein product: CASSIASGGSTDTQYF.

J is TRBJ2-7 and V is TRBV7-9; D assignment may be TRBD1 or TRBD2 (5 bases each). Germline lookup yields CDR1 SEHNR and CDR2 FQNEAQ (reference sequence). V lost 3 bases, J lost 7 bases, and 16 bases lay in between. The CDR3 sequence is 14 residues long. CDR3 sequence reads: CASSFSGTKIEQYF. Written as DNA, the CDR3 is TGTGCCAGCAGCTTCTCCGGGACGAAGATAGAGCAGTACTTC.

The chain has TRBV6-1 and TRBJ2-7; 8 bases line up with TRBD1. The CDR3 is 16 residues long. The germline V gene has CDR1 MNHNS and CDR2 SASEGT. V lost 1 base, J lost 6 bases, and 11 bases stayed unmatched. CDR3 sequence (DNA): TGTGCCAGCAGTGAAGGGGCAGGGGGCAGGGCGAGCGAGCAGTACTTC. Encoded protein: CASSEGAGGRASEQYF.

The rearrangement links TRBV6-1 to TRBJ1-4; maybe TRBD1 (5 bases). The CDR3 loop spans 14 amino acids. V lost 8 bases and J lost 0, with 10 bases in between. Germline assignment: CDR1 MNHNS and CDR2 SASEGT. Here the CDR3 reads CASGRQTTNEKLFF. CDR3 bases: TGTGCCAGCGGTAGACAGACAACTAATGAAAAACTGTTTTTT.

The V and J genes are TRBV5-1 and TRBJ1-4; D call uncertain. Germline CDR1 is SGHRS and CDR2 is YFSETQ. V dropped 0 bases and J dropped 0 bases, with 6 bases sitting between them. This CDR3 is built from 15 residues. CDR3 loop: CASSLDLATNEKLFF. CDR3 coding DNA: TGCGCCAGCAGCTTGGACCTAGCAACTAATGAAAAACTGTTTTTT.

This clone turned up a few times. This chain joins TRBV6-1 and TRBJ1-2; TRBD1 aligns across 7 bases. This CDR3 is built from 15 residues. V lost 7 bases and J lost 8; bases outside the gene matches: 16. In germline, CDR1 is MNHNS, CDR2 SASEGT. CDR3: CASTKEGQALWGYTF. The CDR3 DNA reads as TGTGCCAGCACCAAGGAAGGACAGGCTTTGTGGGGCTACACCTTC.

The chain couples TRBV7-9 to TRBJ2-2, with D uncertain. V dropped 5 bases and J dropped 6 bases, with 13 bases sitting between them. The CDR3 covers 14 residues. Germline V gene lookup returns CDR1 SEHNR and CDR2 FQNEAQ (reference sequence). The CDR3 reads CASSIITGPGELFF. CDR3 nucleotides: TGTGCCAGCAGCATAATCACCGGTCCCGGGGAGCTGTTTTTT.

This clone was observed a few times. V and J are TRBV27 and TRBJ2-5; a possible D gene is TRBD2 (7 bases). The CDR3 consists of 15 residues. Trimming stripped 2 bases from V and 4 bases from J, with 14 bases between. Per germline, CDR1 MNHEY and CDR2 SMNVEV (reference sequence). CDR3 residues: CASSLAGALPETQYF. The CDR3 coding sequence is TGTGCCAGCAGTTTAGCGGGGGCCCTCCCAGAGACCCAGTACTTC.